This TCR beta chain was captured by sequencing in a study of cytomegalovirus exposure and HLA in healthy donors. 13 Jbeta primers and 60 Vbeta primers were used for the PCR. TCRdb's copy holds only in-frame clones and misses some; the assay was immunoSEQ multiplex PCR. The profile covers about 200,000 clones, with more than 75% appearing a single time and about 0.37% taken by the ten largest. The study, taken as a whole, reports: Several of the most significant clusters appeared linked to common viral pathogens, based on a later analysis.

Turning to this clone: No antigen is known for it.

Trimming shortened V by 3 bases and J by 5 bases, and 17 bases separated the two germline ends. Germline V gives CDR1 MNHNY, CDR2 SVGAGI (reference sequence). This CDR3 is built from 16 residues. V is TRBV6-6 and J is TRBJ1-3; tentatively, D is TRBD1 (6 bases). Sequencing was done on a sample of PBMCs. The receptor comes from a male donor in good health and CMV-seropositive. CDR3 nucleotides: TGTGCCAGCAGTTATTGGCCAGGACAGTCCCGAAACACCATATATTTT. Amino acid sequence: CASSYWPGQSRNTIYF.